This passage covers 29 T cell receptor beta chains from one sample sequenced in a study of identical twins. One entry per CDR3 protein results from TCRdb running MiXCR on the 5' RACE reads. The sample lists over 600,000 distinct CDR3 sequences; 21% were seen once. These data were likewise used in another study, on T cells expressing NK-cell markers.

Material for sequencing was PBMCs. These receptors were collected from a woman under 30 in good health.

This clonotype was seen more than once but under ten times. The V call is TRBV5-5, the J call TRBJ1-2; maybe TRBD1 (5 bases). This CDR3 is 14 amino acids long. Trimming removed 6 bases at V and 6 bases at J, with 18 bases between. Per germline, CDR1 SGHKS and CDR2 YYEKEE (reference sequence). The CDR3, as DNA: TGTGCCAGCACCCGCCGGGGGTATTTCGATGGCTACACCTTC. Protein sequence: CASTRRGYFDGYTF.

This clonotype showed up just a few times. This chain's CDR3 is CASSETSISYEQYF. The CDR3 nucleotides read TGTGCCAGCAGCGAGACTAGTATCTCCTACGAGCAGTACTTC. The gene calls are TRBV9 and TRBJ2-7; tentative D call: TRBD2 (6 bases). The V gene lost 3 bases and the J gene lost 0 bases, with 10 bases spanning the gap. The CDR3 extends over 14 amino acids. Germline V CDR1 and CDR2: SGDLS, YYNGEE.

In its sample, this clonotype was seen a few times. V and J are TRBV5-6 and TRBJ2-1; tentative D call: TRBD2 (5 bases). Germline V CDR1 and CDR2: SGHDT, YYEEEE. This CDR3 contains 16 residues. Trimming took off 4 bases at V and 8 bases at J, with 22 bases between the two ends. DNA of the CDR3: TGTGCCAGCAGCCCACCGTCGAGTCCTAGCATCCATGAGCAGTTCTTC. It translates to CASSPPSSPSIHEQFF.

This clonotype was seen only a few times. The chain combines TRBV7-9 with TRBJ2-3; D perhaps matches TRBD2 (6 bases). Trimming stripped 6 bases from V and 2 bases from J, with 12 bases between. The CDR3 runs to 14 residues. Germline loops: CDR1 SEHNR, CDR2 FQNEAQ (reference sequence). CDR3 protein: CASSRDSPTDTQYF. For the CDR3, the DNA is TGTGCCAGCAGTCGGGACTCACCCACAGATACGCAGTATTTT.

The sample holds a few counts of this clonotype. The DNA of the CDR3 is TGTGCCAGCGGTCTAGCGGACTACAATGAGCAGTTCTTC. This translates into CASGLADYNEQFF. The chain employs TRBV9 and TRBJ2-1; 7 bases agree with TRBD2. The V gene end was trimmed by 7 bases and the J gene end by 3 bases; junction bases not matched to a gene: 4. The CDR3 sequence is 13 residues long. The germline CDR1 and CDR2 sequences are SGDLS and YYNGEE.

The chain links TRBV20-1 to TRBJ1-5, with D unresolved. Germline loops: CDR1 DFQATT, CDR2 SNEGSKA (reference sequence). V dropped 6 bases and J dropped 2 bases, with 17 bases sitting between them. This CDR3 region has 15 residues. The CDR3 protein is CSAKDVREGNQPQHF. CDR3 DNA sequence: TGCAGTGCCAAGGACGTCCGCGAGGGCAATCAGCCCCAGCATTTT.

This clonotype was seen a handful of times. The chain combines TRBV18 with TRBJ2-7, with 9 bases fitting TRBD1. Germline CDR1 is KGHSH and CDR2 is LQKENI. The CDR3 runs 15 residues. V lost 2 bases to trimming and J lost 5 bases; unmatched junction nucleotides: 7. Here the CDR3 reads CASSPGQGINNEQYF. The CDR3 nucleotides are TGTGCCAGCTCACCAGGACAGGGGATTAATAACGAGCAGTACTTC.

The chain recombines TRBV6-1 with TRBJ1-6; 7 nucleotides agree with TRBD1. The CDR3 has 14 amino acids. After removal of 7 bases from V and 14 bases from J, the junction contained 14 bases not matched to a gene. Germline CDR1 reads MNHNS; CDR2 reads SASEGT. CDR3 protein: CASKQGQAPLTLHF. The CDR3 nucleotides read TGTGCCAGCAAACAAGGACAGGCCCCCTTAACCCTCCACTTT.

The chain carries TRBV7-2 and TRBJ2-7, with 7 bases aligning to TRBD2. This CDR3 has 15 amino acids. Germline assignment: CDR1 SGHTA and CDR2 FQGNSA. The trim removed 3 bases at V and 1 base at J, leaving 6 bases unmatched. For the CDR3, the DNA is TGTGCCAGCAGCTTCCAGTGGGAGGGTTCCTACGAGCAGTACTTC. This codes for CASSFQWEGSYEQYF.

CDR3 in DNA: TGTGCCAGCAGCTTGGGGTTAAGCCTGGGTACGCAGTATTTT. This sequence encodes CASSLGLSLGTQYF. This chain links TRBV5-4 with TRBJ2-3; D ambiguous. The CDR3 runs to 14 residues. V was clipped by 0 bases and J by 8 bases, with 13 bases between them. Germline CDR1 reads SGHNT; CDR2 reads YYREEE (reference sequence).

This clonotype was counted only a few times. In DNA form, the CDR3 reads TGTGCCAGCTCACCACCGGCTAGCGGGAGTGATGAGCAGTTCTTC. Translating it yields CASSPPASGSDEQFF. The chain links TRBV18 to TRBJ2-1, with 10 bases fitting TRBD2. The V and J ends lost 0 bases and 8 bases, in that order; junction bases with no gene match: 4. The CDR3 spans 15 residues. Germline CDR1 reads KGHSH; CDR2 reads LQKENI.

This clonotype appeared a few times. The genes are TRBV6-5 and TRBJ1-1; D call uncertain. Germline V CDR1 and CDR2: MNHEY, SVGAGI. The CDR3 is 16 amino acids. V lost 4 bases and J lost 1, with 16 bases in between. The CDR3 loop reads CASSWSATRGNTEAFF. In DNA, the CDR3 is TGTGCCAGCAGTTGGTCGGCCACCCGGGGGAACACTGAAGCTTTCTTT.

This sequence joins TRBV2 and TRBJ2-1, with 8 bases identical to TRBD1. The CDR3 has 13 residues. Per the germline V gene, CDR1 is SNHLY and CDR2 is FYNNEI. The V gene end was trimmed by 6 bases and the J gene end by 9 bases; junction bases not matched to a gene: 7. This chain's CDR3 is CASRSDRGGEQFF. The CDR3 nucleotides are TGTGCCAGCAGAAGCGACAGGGGAGGTGAGCAGTTCTTC.

This clonotype was picked up a small number of times. The genes are TRBV27 and TRBJ1-1, with D tentatively TRBD1 (5 bases). Trimming took off 6 bases at V and 6 bases at J, with 17 bases between the two ends. The CDR3 extends over 14 amino acids. Germline V gives CDR1 MNHEY, CDR2 SMNVEV (reference sequence). The CDR3 DNA follows: TGTGCCAGCAGCACCCGGGGGATGTTCGCTGAAGCTTTCTTT. Amino acids: CASSTRGMFAEAFF.

There are a few counts of this clonotype. The V call is TRBV20-1, the J call TRBJ2-6, with 8 bases aligning to TRBD1. Germline assignment: CDR1 DFQATT and CDR2 SNEGSKA (reference sequence). The V segment lost 5 bases and the J segment 0 bases; nucleotides outside the gene matches: 6. The CDR3 consists of 16 residues. For the CDR3, the DNA is TGCAGTGCTCAACGGACAGGGCTCTCTGGGGCCAACGTCCTGACTTTC. This translates into CSAQRTGLSGANVLTF.

The chain uses TRBV12-3 or TRBV12-4 and TRBJ2-1; 9 bases are a match to TRBD1. The V gene end was trimmed by 8 bases and the J gene end by 9 bases; junction bases not matched to a gene: 11. The CDR3 totals 14 residues. The CDR3 nucleotides read TGTGCCAGCCGCCGGGACAGGGACTTTGGTGAGCAGTTCTTC. Amino acid sequence: CASRRDRDFGEQFF.

The chain links TRBV20-1 to TRBJ1-5, with D tentatively TRBD1 (5 bases). Looked up from germline, CDR1 is DFQATT and CDR2 is SNEGSKA (reference sequence). The CDR3 spans 13 residues. Trimming removed 5 bases at V and 1 base at J, with 9 bases between. The CDR3 DNA sequence: TGCAGTGCTCGACAGCTAAGCAATCAGCCCCAGCATTTT. This gives the protein CSARQLSNQPQHF.

This chain joins TRBV20-1 and TRBJ2-3; D unclear. Trimming took off 4 bases at V and 0 bases at J, with 11 bases between the two ends. Germline CDR1 and CDR2: DFQATT and SNEGSKA (reference sequence). The CDR3 consists of 14 residues. The CDR3: CSATLTTSTDTQYF. CDR3 nucleotides: TGCAGTGCTACCCTCACTACTAGCACAGATACGCAGTATTTT.

CDR3 loop: CASGEPFRDTQYF. CDR3 DNA sequence: TGTGCCAGCGGCGAGCCCTTTCGCGATACGCAGTATTTT. The genes are TRBV7-2 and TRBJ2-3; D not resolved. Between the trimmed V and J ends, which lost 8 bases and 6 bases, there was a span of 15 bases. CDR3 length equals 13 residues. The germline gives CDR1 SGHTA, CDR2 FQGNSA.

This sequence joins TRBV2 and TRBJ2-2, with D possibly TRBD1 on 5 matching bases. CDR3 length: 16 amino acids. Germline V lookup: CDR1 SNHLY, CDR2 FYNNEI. V lost 6 bases to trimming and J lost 3 bases, with 17 bases between them. As DNA, the CDR3 is TGTGCCAGCAGGGGGAACGCAGGGTCGTACACCGGGGAGCTGTTTTTT. This codes for CASRGNAGSYTGELFF.

This clonotype was seen only a few times. The genes are TRBV5-1 and TRBJ2-3; weak D call: TRBD2 (5 bases). V shed 7 bases and J shed 3 bases, with 15 bases lying between them. The CDR3 has 14 residues. From germline, CDR1 is SGHRS and CDR2 YFSETQ. CDR3 coding DNA: TGCGCCAGCCGTTTGCAGCGGATAACAGATACGCAGTATTTT. This sequence encodes CASRLQRITDTQYF.

This rearrangement joins TRBV10-3 to TRBJ2-7; no reliable D call. The V end was cut by 3 bases, the J end by 0 bases, with 3 bases between. The CDR3 loop spans 12 amino acids. Per the germline V gene, CDR1 is ENHRY and CDR2 is SYGVKD. CDR3 nucleotide sequence: TGTGCCATCAGTGACTTCTCCTACGAGCAGTACTTC. Translation: CAISDFSYEQYF.

This clonotype was counted only a few times. V is TRBV20-1 and J is TRBJ1-1; possibly TRBD1 for D (5 bases). CDR1 and CDR2 from the germline V gene are DFQATT and SNEGSKA (reference sequence). The CDR3 is made up of 14 amino acids. The V end lost 2 bases, the J end lost 4 bases, and 14 bases lay between the germline ends. The CDR3 DNA reads as TGCAGTGCTAGATCCGGGGGTTGGGGCACTGAAGCTTTCTTT. It specifies CSARSGGWGTEAFF.

This clonotype was observed at least ten times. The chain links TRBV10-3 to TRBJ2-3; 7 bases are shared with TRBD2. The CDR3 is made up of 15 amino acids. Trimming removed 3 bases from V and 1 base from J; junction bases left unmatched: 4. Germline V gives CDR1 ENHRY, CDR2 SYGVKD. The CDR3 coding sequence is TGTGCCATCAGTGACCCACGGGGGGGCACAGATACGCAGTATTTT. It is translated as CAISDPRGGTDTQYF.

This clonotype has more than one count but fewer than ten. The chain carries TRBV6-2 or TRBV6-3 and TRBJ2-1; TRBD2 agrees at 9 bases. CDR1 is MNHEY, CDR2 SVGEGT, per germline. V was clipped by 0 bases and J by 8 bases; unmatched bases: 11. CDR3 size: 17 residues. The CDR3 region has the DNA TGTGCCAGCAGTTACTCTATCGCGGGACTAGCTCCCGATGAGCAGTTCTTC. Residues: CASSYSIAGLAPDEQFF.

V and J are TRBV10-3 and TRBJ2-5; D uncertain. V was trimmed by 5 bases and J by 5 bases, leaving 9 bases between them. Germline V gene data show CDR1 as ENHRY and CDR2 as SYGVKD. The CDR3 length is 12 residues. CDR3 sequence: CAISTSSETQYF. As DNA, the CDR3 is TGTGCCATCAGTACATCAAGCGAGACCCAGTACTTC.

The rearrangement uses TRBV11-2 and TRBJ2-2; 11 bases line up with TRBD2. Trimming took 3 bases from V and 2 from J; bases not matched to a gene: 11. Germline CDR1 reads SGHAT; CDR2 reads FQNNGV. The CDR3 consists of 19 residues. CDR3 amino acids: CASSLRLAGWSLNTGELFF. In DNA form, the CDR3 reads TGTGCCAGCAGCTTGAGACTAGCGGGGTGGAGTTTAAACACCGGGGAGCTGTTTTTT.

There are a few counts of this clonotype. The chain carries TRBV5-1 and TRBJ1-2; TRBD1 aligns across 7 bases. The CDR3 is 13 residues long. The V gene end was trimmed by 5 bases and the J gene end by 5 bases; junction bases not matched to a gene: 6. Germline V CDR1 and CDR2: SGHRS, YFSETQ. CDR3 loop: CASRLGQLYGYTF. The DNA of the CDR3 is TGCGCCAGCAGACTGGGACAGCTATATGGCTACACCTTC. The full variable domain, in which reference TRBV5-1 and TRBJ1-2 provide the parts outside the CDR3, is KAGVTQTPRYLIKTRGQQVTLSCSPISGHRSVSWYQQTPGQGLQFLFEYFSETQRNKGNFPGRFSGRQFSNSRSEMNVSTLELGDSALYLCASRLGQLYGYTFGSGTRLTVV.

This clonotype was seen many times. The chain uses TRBV6-6 and TRBJ2-5; 10 bases are a match to TRBD1. V gave up 8 bases and J gave up 4 bases; unmatched junction bases: 4. This CDR3 is built from 13 residues. Per germline, CDR1 MNHNY and CDR2 SVGAGI (reference sequence). CDR3 loop: CASGRDRGETQYF. The DNA for the CDR3 is TGTGCCAGCGGGCGGGACAGGGGAGAGACCCAGTACTTC.